This T cell receptor beta chain was captured in a study of shared clonotypes between healthy human individuals (dated by TCRdb to about 2020). Background for the entire study: A few men and two women, aged 18 to 49 years, made up the cohort. For each donor, CD4 naive and CD4 memory were each given three plates, CD8 naive was given two plates, and CD8 memory was given one plate. To estimate repertoire size and how much clonotypes are shared between individuals, the study performed deep sequencing of blood TCR repertoires from about five healthy adults. To increase sequencing depth and limit assay-specific biases, TCR repertoire library preparation and sequencing were carried out by different laboratories using diverse techniques. Per donor, leukapheresis produced somewhere between about 0.8 and 9.5 billion PBMCs. Study-wide conclusions, independent of this receptor: Rarefaction of sorted-subset datasets indicated incomplete sequencing despite the large sequencing depth. The small number of donors limited the genetic and exposure-history diversity represented. Higher generation probabilities were observed for clonotypes shared by all four sorted-subset donors than for non-shared clonotypes. Sampling was restricted to blood, and TCR repertoires in tissue are likely to differ from TCR repertoires in blood. When a few donors were compared, the shared fraction of clonotypes was about 5.5% for naive CD4, approximately 3.5% for naive CD8, about 2.4% for memory CD4, and 0.35% to 0.5% for memory CD8. Naive subsets generally had larger estimated clonotype richness than memory subsets. Pairwise subsampling indicated that sequencing depth was expected to affect the degree of clonotype sharing among donors.

The CDR3 runs 15 residues from the cysteine to the phenylalanine. Only CDR3 DNA remains: 45 bases, in frame from the first base. V is cut back by 0 bases and J by 2 bases, with 4 bases in the junction unmatched. The germline V gene (reference sequence) gives CDR1 as SEHNR and CDR2 as FQNEAQ. Using the deep immunoSEQ assay, multiplex PCR amplified TCR CDR3 regions from genomic DNA. Extracted genomic DNA from each cell subset was distributed evenly across all wells of several immunoSEQ 96-well plates, and each plate was treated as a replicate. Each replicate PCR for sorted subsets received roughly 0.2 ug genomic DNA, equal to about 29,000 T cell genomes. The purified libraries were quantified using a Qubit 3.0 fluorometer, sized with a Bioanalyzer 2100, and then quantified again using the KAPA Library Quantification kit. A separate single-read 150-cycle Illumina NextSeq 550 flow cell was used to sequence each immunoSEQ 96-well plate. In the source study's methods: The immunoSEQ output contained only junctional sequences without quality scores, so filtering could not match that applied to full-length reads. To assign V/J genes and CDR3, sequences were annotated using PyIR, a Python wrapper for IgBLAST v1.9, with IMGT germline references. Any read was removed if the V/J assignment was weak (E-value above 1e-6), the CDR3 was missing, or the read contained stop codons, out-of-frame junctions, or ambiguous translated residues. A V3J clonotype was defined by an identical inferred V gene, J gene, and CDR3 amino acid sequence. To compute the percentage overlap between repertoires, the number of shared unique clonotypes was divided by the size of the smaller repertoire. Three approaches were used to assess repertoire richness: RTK rarefaction, the Chao1 estimator, and Recon v2.1 estimates of unobserved clonotypes. OLGA was used to compute generation probabilities for all TCRbeta clonotypes that the gDNA method yielded from a handful of donors. TCRdb retrieved this table from immuneACCESS and kept in-frame rearrangements only. Not all clones are present; in checked studies, unresolved V genes account for under half, and no reason is known for the remainder. The D gene and trimming were derived from the DNA, and the V and J assignments and clone size from that table. The sample records about 1 million clones, approximately 70% of which are singletons. The ten largest make up 1.5% of the sample.

The donors were healthy, HIV-negative adults who had no recently reported acute infections or vaccinations. All donors were Caucasian adults living in Nashville, Tennessee, USA. Magnetic negative selection was used to enrich CD4+ T cells, after which naive cells were positively selected on CD45RA and the negative fraction became the memory subset. Blood was obtained by leukapheresis, after which PBMCs were separated by Ficoll-Histopaque density gradient centrifugation and cryopreserved in liquid nitrogen vapor phase. Analytical flow cytometry was used to check the purity and quantity of each magnetically sorted T cell population. From each sorted fraction, genomic DNA was isolated and quantified by UV absorbance on a Nanodrop 2000c. Regarding this clone: Its antigen is still unknown. Within one base of it there is no much larger clone, and no base qualities were kept.

Recombination linked TRBV7-9 to TRBJ2-7; the central 7 bases match TRBD1. The clonotype was recovered from a man between 18 and 29 years old in good health. The sample comprised memory CD4+ T cells sorted from blood. The meaning of the sample's cell subset or site label: CD45RA-negative fraction. For the CDR3, the sequence is CASSLAGTVAYEQYF. The DNA reads TGTGCCAGCAGCTTAGCCGGGACAGTAGCCTACGAGCAGTACTTC.